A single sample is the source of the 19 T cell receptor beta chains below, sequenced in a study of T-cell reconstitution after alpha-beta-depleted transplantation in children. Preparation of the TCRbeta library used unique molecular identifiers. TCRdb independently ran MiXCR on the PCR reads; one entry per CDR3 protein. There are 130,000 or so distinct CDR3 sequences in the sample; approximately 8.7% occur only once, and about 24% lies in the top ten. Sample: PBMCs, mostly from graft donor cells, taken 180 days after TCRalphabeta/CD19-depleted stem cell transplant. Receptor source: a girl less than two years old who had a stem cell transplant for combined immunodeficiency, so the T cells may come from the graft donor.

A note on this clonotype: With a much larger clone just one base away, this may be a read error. CDR3 coding DNA: TGTGCCAGCAGCTTGACAGTCACAGATACGCAGTATTTT. This encodes CASSLTVTDTQYF. The rearrangement links TRBV5-4 to TRBJ2-3; D gene uncertain. V gave up 1 base and J gave up 2 bases, with 5 bases separating them. Germline-derived CDR1 and CDR2 are SGHNT and YYREEE (reference sequence). This CDR3 spans 13 amino acids.

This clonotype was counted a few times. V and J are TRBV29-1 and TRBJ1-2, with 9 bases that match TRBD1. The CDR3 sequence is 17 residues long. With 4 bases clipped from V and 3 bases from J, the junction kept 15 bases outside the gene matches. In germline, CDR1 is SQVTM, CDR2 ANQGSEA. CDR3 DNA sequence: TGCAGCGTTGTGGCCCGACCGGGACAGGGAAAAGACTATGGCTACACCTTC. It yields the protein CSVVARPGQGKDYGYTF.

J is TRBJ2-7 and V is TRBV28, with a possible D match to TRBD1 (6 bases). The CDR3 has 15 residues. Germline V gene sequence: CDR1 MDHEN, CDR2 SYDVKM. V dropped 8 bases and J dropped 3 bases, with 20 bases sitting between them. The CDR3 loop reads CASGISGTPHYEQYF. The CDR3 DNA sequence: TGTGCCAGCGGAATCTCCGGGACACCTCACTACGAGCAGTACTTC.

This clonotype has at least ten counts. This CDR3 reads CSSARGLEETQYF. DNA for the CDR3: TGCAGCAGCGCCAGGGGGCTTGAAGAGACCCAGTACTTC. The rearrangement uses TRBV29-1 and TRBJ2-5; TRBD1 aligns across 8 bases. The germline V gene encodes CDR1 SQVTM and CDR2 ANQGSEA. Trimming removed 8 bases from V and 3 bases from J; junction bases left unmatched: 8. The CDR3 length is 13 residues.

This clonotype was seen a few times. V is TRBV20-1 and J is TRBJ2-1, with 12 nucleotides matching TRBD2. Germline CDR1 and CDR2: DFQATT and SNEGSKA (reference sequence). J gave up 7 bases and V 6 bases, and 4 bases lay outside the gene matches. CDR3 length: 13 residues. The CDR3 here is CSARLAGVNEQFF. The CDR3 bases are TGCAGTGCGAGACTAGCGGGAGTGAATGAGCAGTTCTTC.

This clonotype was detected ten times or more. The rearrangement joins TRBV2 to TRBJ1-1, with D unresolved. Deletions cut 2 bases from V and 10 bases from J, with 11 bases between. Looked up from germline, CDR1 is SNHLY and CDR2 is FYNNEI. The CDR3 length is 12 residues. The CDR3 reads CASSELTHRAFF. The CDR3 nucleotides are TGTGCCAGCAGTGAACTAACCCATCGAGCTTTCTTT.

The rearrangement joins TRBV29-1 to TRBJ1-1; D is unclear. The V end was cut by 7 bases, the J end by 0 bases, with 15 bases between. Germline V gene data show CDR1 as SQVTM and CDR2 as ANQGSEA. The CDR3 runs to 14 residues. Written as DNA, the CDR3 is TGCAGCGCCCTTTCCGCCCTCATGAACACTGAAGCTTTCTTT. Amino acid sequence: CSALSALMNTEAFF.

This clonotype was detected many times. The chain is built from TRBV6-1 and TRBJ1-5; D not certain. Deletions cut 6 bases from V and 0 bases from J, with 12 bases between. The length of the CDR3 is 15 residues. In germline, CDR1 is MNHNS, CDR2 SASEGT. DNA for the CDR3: TGTGCCAGCAGCATCAGTAAATATAGCAATCAGCCCCAGCATTTT. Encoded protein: CASSISKYSNQPQHF.

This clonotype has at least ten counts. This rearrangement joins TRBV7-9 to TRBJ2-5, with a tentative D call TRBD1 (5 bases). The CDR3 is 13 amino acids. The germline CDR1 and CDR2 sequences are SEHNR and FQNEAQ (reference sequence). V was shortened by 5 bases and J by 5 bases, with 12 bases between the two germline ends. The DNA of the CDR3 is TGTGCCAGCAGCCCTCCTCCAGGGGAGACCCAGTACTTC. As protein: CASSPPPGETQYF.

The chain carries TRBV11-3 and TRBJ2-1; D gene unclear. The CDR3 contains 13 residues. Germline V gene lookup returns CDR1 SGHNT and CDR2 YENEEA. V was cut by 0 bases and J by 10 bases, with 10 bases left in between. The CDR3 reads CASSLEYNREQFF. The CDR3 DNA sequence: TGTGCCAGCAGCTTAGAGTACAATCGAGAGCAGTTCTTC.

The CDR3 loop is CASSLGSNNEQFF. The CDR3 nucleotides are TGTGCCAGCAGCTTAGGAAGCAACAATGAGCAGTTCTTC. The chain uses TRBV7-9 and TRBJ2-1; D is unresolved. Trimming left V 1 base short and J 5 bases short, with 6 bases between. The CDR3 extends over 13 amino acids. The germline CDR1 and CDR2 sequences are SEHNR and FQNEAQ (reference sequence).

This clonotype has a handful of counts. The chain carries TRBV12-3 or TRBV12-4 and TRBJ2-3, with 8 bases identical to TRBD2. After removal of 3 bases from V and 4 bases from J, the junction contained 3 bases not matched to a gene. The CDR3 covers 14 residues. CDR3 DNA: TGTGCCAGCAGTTTCGGAGCGGGGGCAGATACGCAGTATTTT. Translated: CASSFGAGADTQYF.

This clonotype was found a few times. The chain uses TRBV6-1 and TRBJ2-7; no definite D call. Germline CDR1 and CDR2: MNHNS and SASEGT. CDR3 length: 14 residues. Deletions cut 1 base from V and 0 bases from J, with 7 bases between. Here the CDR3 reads CASSEERNSYEQYF. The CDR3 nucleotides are TGTGCCAGCAGTGAAGAAAGGAACTCCTACGAGCAGTACTTC.

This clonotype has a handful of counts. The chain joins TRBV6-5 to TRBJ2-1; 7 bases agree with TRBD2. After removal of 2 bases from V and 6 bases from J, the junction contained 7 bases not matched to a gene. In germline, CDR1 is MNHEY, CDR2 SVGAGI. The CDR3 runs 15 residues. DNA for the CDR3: TGTGCCAGCAGTTACGACGGACGGGAGGTCAATGAGCAGTTCTTC. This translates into CASSYDGREVNEQFF.

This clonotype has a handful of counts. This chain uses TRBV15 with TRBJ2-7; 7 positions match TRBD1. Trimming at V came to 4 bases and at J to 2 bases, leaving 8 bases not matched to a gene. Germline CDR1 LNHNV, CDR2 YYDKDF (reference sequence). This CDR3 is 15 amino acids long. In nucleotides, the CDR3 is TGTGCCACCAGCACCTGGACAGGTCCAGCCTACGAGCAGTACTTC. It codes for CATSTWTGPAYEQYF.

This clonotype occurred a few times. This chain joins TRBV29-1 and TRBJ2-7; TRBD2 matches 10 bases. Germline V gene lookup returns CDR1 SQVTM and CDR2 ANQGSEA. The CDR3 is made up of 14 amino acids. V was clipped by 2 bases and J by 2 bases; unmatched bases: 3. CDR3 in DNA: TGCAGCGTTGAAAAGCGGGAGGGCCCCTACGAGCAGTACTTC. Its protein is CSVEKREGPYEQYF.

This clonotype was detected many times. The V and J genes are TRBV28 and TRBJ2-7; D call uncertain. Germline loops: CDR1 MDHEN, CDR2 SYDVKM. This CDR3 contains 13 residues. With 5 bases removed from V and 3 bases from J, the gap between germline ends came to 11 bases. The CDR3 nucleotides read TGTGCCAGCAGTCCTGGCGGCGGCTACGAGCAGTACTTC. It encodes CASSPGGGYEQYF.

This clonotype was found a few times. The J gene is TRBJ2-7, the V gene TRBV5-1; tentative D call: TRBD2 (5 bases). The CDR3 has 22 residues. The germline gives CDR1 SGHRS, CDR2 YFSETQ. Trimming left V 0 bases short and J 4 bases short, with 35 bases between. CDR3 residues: CASSLEVAQTLNIYLLVYEQYF. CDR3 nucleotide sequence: TGCGCCAGCAGCTTGGAGGTAGCGCAGACTCTTAATATCTACCTCCTAGTTTACGAGCAGTACTTC.

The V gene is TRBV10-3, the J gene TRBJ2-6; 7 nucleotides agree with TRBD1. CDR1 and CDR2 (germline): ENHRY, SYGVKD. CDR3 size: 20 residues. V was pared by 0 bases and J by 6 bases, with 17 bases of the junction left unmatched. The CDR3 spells CAISESTSGDSVTVANVLTF. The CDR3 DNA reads TGTGCCATCAGTGAGTCAACTTCCGGGGACAGCGTTACTGTGGCCAACGTCCTGACTTTC.